This T cell receptor (beta chain) was recovered during a study of OX40 agonist ivuxolimab in advanced cancers. On the study more broadly: A mean age of around 60 years, range roughly 20 to 79, was recorded, and 82.7% were male.

The germline V gene has CDR1 LNHDA and CDR2 SQIVND (reference sequence). The CDR3 is 14 amino acids. V was clipped by 3 bases and J by 0 bases, with 8 bases between them. Here immunoSEQ multiplex PCR was the method, and the copy in TCRdb shows in-frame clones only, minus some. The top ten clones hold about 1.5% of a sample with 98,000 or so clones, about 86% of them seen once. Turning to this clone: Its antigen is not identified.

Notes on the study in general: Averaging showed that CD8+ T cells had more expanded clones than CD4+ did.

The chain is built from TRBV19 and TRBJ1-1; D perhaps matches TRBD1 (5 bases). The sequence came from an adult with an advanced solid tumor such as melanoma, head and neck, liver or kidney cancer. The source was CD4+ or CD8+ T cells sorted from blood, collected in a trial of the OX40 agonist ivuxolimab. The CDR3 coding sequence is TGTGCCAGTAGTATTGAGGGGCTGAACACTGAAGCTTTCTTT. It encodes CASSIEGLNTEAFF.